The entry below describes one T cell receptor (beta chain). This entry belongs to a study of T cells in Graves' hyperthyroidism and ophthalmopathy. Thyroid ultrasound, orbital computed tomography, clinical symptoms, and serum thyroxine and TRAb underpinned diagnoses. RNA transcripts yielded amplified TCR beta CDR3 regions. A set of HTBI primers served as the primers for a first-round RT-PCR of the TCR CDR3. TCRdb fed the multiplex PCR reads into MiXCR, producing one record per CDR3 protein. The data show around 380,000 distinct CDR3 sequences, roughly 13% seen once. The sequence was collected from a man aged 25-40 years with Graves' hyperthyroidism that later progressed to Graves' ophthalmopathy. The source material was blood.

This CDR3 reads CASSVGQLGYEQYF. Written as DNA, the CDR3 is TGTGCCAGCAGCGTAGGACAGCTGGGGTACGAGCAGTACTTC. The rearrangement links TRBV9 to TRBJ2-7, with TRBD1 as a possible D gene (5 bases). This CDR3 is built from 14 residues. V lost 0 bases, J lost 4 bases, and 11 bases lay in between. From germline, CDR1 is SGDLS and CDR2 YYNGEE.